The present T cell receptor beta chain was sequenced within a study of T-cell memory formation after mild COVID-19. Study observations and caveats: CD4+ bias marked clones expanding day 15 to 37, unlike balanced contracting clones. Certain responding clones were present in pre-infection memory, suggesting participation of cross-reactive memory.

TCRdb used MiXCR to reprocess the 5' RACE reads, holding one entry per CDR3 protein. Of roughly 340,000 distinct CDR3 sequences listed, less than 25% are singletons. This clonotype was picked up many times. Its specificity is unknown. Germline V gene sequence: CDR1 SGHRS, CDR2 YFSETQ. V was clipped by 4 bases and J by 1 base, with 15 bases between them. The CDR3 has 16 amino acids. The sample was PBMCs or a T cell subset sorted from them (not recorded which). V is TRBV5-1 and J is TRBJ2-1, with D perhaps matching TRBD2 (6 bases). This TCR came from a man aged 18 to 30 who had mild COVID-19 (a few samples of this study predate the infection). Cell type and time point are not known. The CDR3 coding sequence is TGCGCCAGCAGCCCTCGGGGCGGGGCATCCTACAATGAGCAGTTCTTC. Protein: CASSPRGGASYNEQFF.